This T cell receptor (beta chain) stems from a study of shared clonotypes between healthy human individuals (dated by TCRdb to the early 2020s). In the study overall: The cohort comprised a couple of women and a few men aged 18 to 49 years. Per donor, three plates each were used for CD4 naive and CD4 memory, two for CD8 naive, and one for CD8 memory. The study deeply sequenced blood TCR repertoires of several healthy adults to estimate repertoire size and the extent of clonotype sharing between individuals. To increase sequencing depth and limit assay-specific biases, different laboratories used diverse techniques to prepare libraries and sequence TCR repertoires. Leukapheresis yielded between about 0.8 and 9.5 billion PBMCs per donor.

Using the deep immunoSEQ assay, multiplex PCR amplified TCR CDR3 regions from genomic DNA. Extracted genomic DNA from each cell subset was spread evenly across all wells of several immunoSEQ 96-well plates, with each plate serving as a replicate. For sorted subsets, 200 ng of genomic DNA, equivalent to around 30,000 T cell genomes, went into each replicate PCR. Purified libraries were quantified with a Qubit 3.0 fluorometer, sized on a Bioanalyzer 2100, and re-quantified with the KAPA Library Quantification kit. A separate single-read 150-cycle Illumina NextSeq 550 flow cell was used to sequence each immunoSEQ 96-well plate. The authors' analysis ran thus. The immunoSEQ output contained only junctional sequences without quality scores, so filtering could not match that applied to full-length reads. To assign V/J genes and CDR3, sequences were annotated against IMGT germline references using PyIR, a Python wrapper for IgBLAST v1.9. Reads were filtered out if the reads had weak V/J assignments (E-value above 1e-6), no CDR3, stop codons, out-of-frame junctions, or ambiguous translated residues. V3J clonotypes were defined by identical inferred V gene, J gene, and CDR3 amino acid sequence. Percentage overlap between repertoires was computed as shared unique clonotypes divided by the size of the smaller repertoire. RTK rarefaction, the Chao1 estimator, and Recon v2.1 estimates of unobserved clonotypes were used to assess repertoire richness. OLGA was used to compute generation probabilities for all TCRbeta clonotypes that the gDNA method yielded from a few donors. TCRdb holds this immuneACCESS table with in-frame rearrangements only. Some clones are missing; in checked studies, unresolved V genes explain under half, and the rest has no known cause. That table gives V, J and clone size, and the DNA gave D and trimming. In this sample the table shows about 2 million clones, 85% to 95% of which occur a single time. The ten largest clones capture roughly 1% of the sample.

Comments on this clone: Its antigen remains unidentified. No base quality information exists; no much larger clone differs at one position.

Broader findings and caveats from the paper: Across a handful of donors, approximately 5% of naive CD4, approximately 3.6% of naive CD8, 2.3% of memory CD4, and about 0.44% of memory CD8 clonotypes were shared. Sampling was restricted to blood, and TCR repertoires in tissues likely differ from the TCR repertoires found in blood. Pairwise subsampling led to the expectation that sequencing depth would affect the degree of clonotype sharing among donors. The small number of donors limited the genetic and exposure-history diversity represented. Incomplete sequencing was indicated by rarefaction of sorted-subset datasets, despite the large sequencing depth. Clonotypes shared by all four sorted-subset donors showed higher generation probabilities than non-shared clonotypes. Naive subsets generally had larger estimated clonotype richness than memory subsets.

CD8 naive samples were obtained by positive selection for CCR7 among CD45RO-negative cells, yielding a CD45RA+CCR7+ population from which TemRA cells were excluded. The donors were healthy, HIV-negative adults with no recently reported acute infections or vaccinations. All donors were Caucasian adults living in Nashville, Tennessee, USA. Blood was obtained by leukapheresis, after which PBMCs were separated by Ficoll-Histopaque density gradient centrifugation and cryopreserved in liquid nitrogen vapor phase. Analytical flow cytometry was used to check the purity and quantity of each magnetically sorted T cell population. Each sorted fraction had its genomic DNA isolated and then quantified by UV absorbance on a Nanodrop 2000c. The sequence came from a man between 18 and 35 years old in good health. What was sequenced was naive CD8+ T cells sorted from blood. The cell subset or site tag for this specimen amounts to: CD45RA+CCR7+.

The DNA is as follows: TGTGCCAGCAGCTCCAACACACAGGGATCCCCGTTTAACAATGAGCAGTTCTTC. This gives the protein CASSSNTQGSPFNNEQFF. The chain is assembled from TRBV7-9 and TRBJ2-1; the D gene is perhaps TRBD1, from 6 matching bases. V lost 4 bases and J lost 5 bases; the stretch between them is 24 bases long. Spanning cysteine to phenylalanine, the CDR3 consists of 18 amino acids. The DNA shown is the 54-base CDR3, in frame from base 1. The germline V gene (reference sequence) specifies SEHNR as CDR1 and FQNEAQ as CDR2.